One sample yielded the 22 T cell receptor beta chains listed below, sequenced in a study of T cell responses to AZD1222 COVID-19 vaccine. Assay: immunoSEQ multiplex PCR; the TCRdb copy retains only in-frame clones and omits some. The sample lists about 120,000 clones, over 75% occurring once. Sequenced material: peripheral blood, taken on day 0 of AZD1222 vaccination. The source of these receptors is an adult in good health.

The genes are TRBV9 and TRBJ1-1; D not certain. Germline V gene sequence: CDR1 SGDLS, CDR2 YYNGEE. Deletions cut 0 bases from V and 1 base from J, with 7 bases between. The CDR3 sequence is 14 residues long. CDR3 protein: CASSVGSGNTEAFF. The CDR3, as DNA: TGTGCCAGCAGCGTAGGGTCAGGGAACACTGAAGCTTTCTTT. The full variable domain, completed using reference TRBV9 and TRBJ1-1, is DSGVTQTPKHLITATGQRVTLRCSPRSGDLSVYWYQQSLDQGLQFLIQYYNGEERAKGNILERFSAQQFPDLHSELNLSSLELGDSALYFCASSVGSGNTEAFFGQGTRLTVV.

The rearrangement links TRBV12-3 or TRBV12-4 to TRBJ2-5, with D hard to call. The CDR3 runs 13 residues. Deletions cut 3 bases from V and 2 bases from J, with 7 bases between. The CDR3 loop reads CASSFQLQETQYF. For the CDR3, the DNA is TGTGCCAGCAGTTTCCAGTTGCAAGAGACCCAGTACTTC.

The V call is TRBV6-6, the J call TRBJ2-7; 11 nucleotides align to TRBD2. Looked up from germline, CDR1 is MNHNY and CDR2 is SVGAGI (reference sequence). This CDR3 spans 15 amino acids. Losses at the gene ends were 5 bases for V and 0 bases for J; bases not matched to a gene: 3. The CDR3 here is CASSGTSGLSYEQYF. The CDR3 DNA reads TGTGCCAGCAGTGGGACTAGCGGACTCTCCTACGAGCAGTACTTC.

The rearrangement links TRBV5-1 to TRBJ2-2; D perhaps matches TRBD1 (6 bases). From germline, CDR1 is SGHRS and CDR2 YFSETQ. The V end was cut by 4 bases, the J end by 7 bases, with 20 bases between. CDR3 length: 16 residues. This CDR3 is CASSAYLRDNHGELFF. The CDR3 DNA reads as TGCGCCAGCAGCGCCTACCTCCGGGACAACCACGGGGAGCTGTTTTTT.

V and J are TRBV24-1 and TRBJ2-2; D gene unclear. Germline-derived CDR1 and CDR2 are KGHDR and SFDVKD. Trimming stripped 7 bases from V and 3 bases from J, with 5 bases between. The CDR3 is 12 amino acids. For the CDR3, the DNA is TGTGCCACCAGCAGCTACACCGGGGAGCTGTTTTTT. Amino acid sequence: CATSSYTGELFF.

This chain uses TRBV6-2 or TRBV6-3 with TRBJ2-7, with D perhaps given as TRBD1 or TRBD2 (5 bases each). The germline V gene encodes CDR1 MNHEY and CDR2 SVGEGT. Deletions cut 3 bases from V and 4 bases from J, with 13 bases between. The CDR3 covers 14 residues. The CDR3 region has the DNA TGTGCCAGCAGTTATAGGGACGTAACTTACGAGCAGTACTTC. Translated, it gives CASSYRDVTYEQYF.

The chain employs TRBV19 and TRBJ1-1, with D uncertain. V lost 6 bases to trimming and J lost 0 bases, with 17 bases between them. The CDR3 covers 16 residues. Germline CDR1 is LNHDA and CDR2 is SQIVND (reference sequence). The CDR3 sequence: CASRTDGEGLNTEAFF. As DNA, the CDR3 is TGTGCCAGTAGAACGGACGGGGAAGGGTTGAACACTGAAGCTTTCTTT.

V gene TRBV30 combines with J gene TRBJ1-4; D perhaps matches TRBD1 (6 bases). Germline V gene lookup returns CDR1 GTSNPN and CDR2 SVGIG (reference sequence). The CDR3 runs 16 residues. The ends were cut back, 2 bases at V and 4 bases at J, with 17 bases in the middle. This chain's CDR3 is CAWSSQFRDINEKLFF. CDR3 sequence (DNA): TGTGCCTGGAGTTCTCAATTCCGGGACATTAATGAAAAACTGTTTTTT. Variable domain in full (rest from reference TRBV30 and TRBJ1-4): SQTIHQWPATLVQPVGSPLSLECTVEGTSNPNLYWYRQAAGRGLQLLFYSVGIGQISSEVPQNLSASRPQDRQFILSSKKLLLSDSGFYLCAWSSQFRDINEKLFFGSGTQLSVL.

The chain recombines TRBV30 with TRBJ1-1; D gene uncertain. The V end was cut by 0 bases, the J end by 4 bases, with 6 bases between. Germline-derived CDR1 and CDR2 are GTSNPN and SVGIG (reference sequence). This CDR3 is built from 12 residues. For the CDR3, the DNA is TGTGCCTGGAGTGTACTTTCCACTGAAGCTTTCTTT. Translation: CAWSVLSTEAFF.

The chain joins TRBV27 to TRBJ1-1; D not resolved. CDR3 length equals 11 residues. With 10 bases removed from V and 6 bases from J, the gap between germline ends came to 12 bases. The germline V gene has CDR1 MNHEY and CDR2 SMNVEV (reference sequence). CDR3 nucleotide sequence: TGTGCCACCTCCAGCTTTTCTGAAGCTTTCTTT. Encoded protein: CATSSFSEAFF.

The V and J genes are TRBV30 and TRBJ1-6; TRBD1 agrees at 8 bases. Unmatched junction bases numbered 16, after V lost 5 bases and J lost 7 bases. The CDR3 is 17 residues long. In germline, CDR1 is GTSNPN, CDR2 SVGIG (reference sequence). The CDR3 loop is CAWGPRRQGLWNSPLHF. For the CDR3, the DNA is TGTGCCTGGGGACCCAGAAGACAGGGGCTCTGGAATTCACCCCTCCACTTT.

The CDR3 coding sequence is TGCAGTGCTAGTCCCAGCAGAGCCAAAAACATTCAGTACTTC. Translation: CSASPSRAKNIQYF. The rearrangement links TRBV20-1 to TRBJ2-4; D unclear. Trimming removed 3 bases from V and 0 bases from J, with 9 bases in between. The CDR3 totals 14 residues. The germline V gene has CDR1 DFQATT and CDR2 SNEGSKA (reference sequence).

The CDR3 is CASNRQGDSTNYGYTF. CDR3 sequence (DNA): TGTGCCAGCAATAGACAGGGAGACTCTACTAACTATGGCTACACCTTC. This chain connects TRBV28 to TRBJ1-2, with 7 bases matching TRBD1. Per germline, CDR1 MDHEN and CDR2 SYDVKM. V shed 7 bases and J 0 bases; nucleotides not matched to a gene: 11. The CDR3 has 16 amino acids.

The genes are TRBV6-2 or TRBV6-3 and TRBJ2-7; D uncertain. Trimming took off 5 bases at V and 6 bases at J, with 11 bases between the two ends. Germline CDR1 is MNHEY and CDR2 is SVGEGT. The CDR3 covers 12 residues. The CDR3 DNA reads as TGTGCCAGCAGTGACGCCCTTGGCGAGCAGTACTTC. Protein product: CASSDALGEQYF.

This chain links TRBV27 with TRBJ1-6, with D hard to call. V was clipped by 2 bases and J by 7 bases, with 6 bases between them. In germline, CDR1 is MNHEY, CDR2 SMNVEV (reference sequence). CDR3 length equals 13 residues. CDR3 DNA sequence: TGTGCCAGCAGTTTACGCGACAATTCACCCCTCCACTTT. Its protein product is CASSLRDNSPLHF.

The CDR3 DNA reads TGTGCCAGCAGCTTTGACGGACCCACCGAGCAGTACTTC. Its protein is CASSFDGPTEQYF. The J gene is TRBJ2-7, the V gene TRBV5-6; D unclear. CDR1 SGHDT and CDR2 YYEEEE come from the germline V gene. Trimming removed 2 bases at V and 6 bases at J, with 12 bases between. The CDR3 consists of 13 residues.

The V call is TRBV7-2, the J call TRBJ1-1, with TRBD1 as a possible D gene (5 bases). This CDR3 has 14 residues. The V end lost 4 bases, the J end lost 0 bases, and 9 bases lay between the germline ends. Germline CDR1 SGHTA, CDR2 FQGNSA. CDR3 coding DNA: TGTGCCAGCAGCTCCTTGACAGTGAACACTGAAGCTTTCTTT. This encodes CASSSLTVNTEAFF.

V and J are TRBV9 and TRBJ2-7; 8 bases line up with TRBD2. CDR1 is SGDLS, CDR2 YYNGEE, per germline. V was clipped by 4 bases and J by 5 bases; unmatched bases: 8. There are 14 residues in the CDR3. The CDR3 sequence is CASSRGGSGNEQYF. In DNA, the CDR3 is TGTGCCAGCAGCCGAGGTGGTAGCGGGAACGAGCAGTACTTC.

The gene calls are TRBV21-1 and TRBJ1-1. TRBV21-1 corresponds to a pseudogene. The CDR3 consists of 15 residues. The CDR3 coding sequence is TGTGCCAGCAGCCCTCGTGGGAGGGGTTTACCTCTTACTTTCTTT. This gives the protein CASSPRGRGLPLTFF.

This CDR3 is CASSLVRLNTEAFF. The CDR3 DNA follows: TGTGCCAGCAGCTTAGTCAGGTTGAACACTGAAGCTTTCTTT. The V gene is TRBV7-2, the J gene TRBJ1-1; D ambiguous. From germline, CDR1 is SGHTA and CDR2 FQGNSA. Trimming shortened V by 1 base and J by 0 bases, and 6 bases separated the two germline ends. This CDR3 comprises 14 residues.

For the CDR3, the DNA is TGTGCCAGTAGTCTCCGATCCATATCCTACGAGCAGTACTTC. Amino acids: CASSLRSISYEQYF. This chain connects TRBV19 to TRBJ2-7; D is unclear. Looked up from germline, CDR1 is LNHDA and CDR2 is SQIVND (reference sequence). The CDR3 is 14 residues long. Trimming shortened V by 5 bases and J by 1 base, and 12 bases separated the two germline ends.

This sequence joins TRBV27 and TRBJ1-4, with D tentatively TRBD1 (5 bases). V lost 0 bases to trimming and J lost 10 bases, with 9 bases between them. Germline CDR1 MNHEY, CDR2 SMNVEV (reference sequence). This CDR3 spans 13 amino acids. The DNA of the CDR3 is TGTGCCAGCAGTTTATCCAGGGCGGGAAAACTGTTTTTT. This encodes CASSLSRAGKLFF.